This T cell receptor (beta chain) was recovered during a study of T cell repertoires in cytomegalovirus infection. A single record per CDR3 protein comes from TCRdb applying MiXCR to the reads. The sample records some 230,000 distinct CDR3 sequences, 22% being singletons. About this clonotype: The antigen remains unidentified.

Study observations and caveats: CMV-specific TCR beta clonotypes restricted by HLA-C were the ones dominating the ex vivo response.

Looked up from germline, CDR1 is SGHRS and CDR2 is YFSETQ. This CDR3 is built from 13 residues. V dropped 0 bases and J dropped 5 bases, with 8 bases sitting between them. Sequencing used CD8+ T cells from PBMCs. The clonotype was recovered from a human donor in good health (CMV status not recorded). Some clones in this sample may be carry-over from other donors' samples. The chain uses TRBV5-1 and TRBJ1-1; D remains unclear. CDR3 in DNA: TGCGCCAGCAGCTTGGAACTAAGGACTGAAGCTTTCTTT. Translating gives CASSLELRTEAFF.